The subject of this entry is one T cell receptor beta chain. This specimen belongs to a study of T cell changes during pregnancy in multiple sclerosis. TCRdb's table, derived via immunoSEQ multiplex PCR, lists solely in-frame clones and lacks some. The sample yields around 130,000 clones, about 94% seen once. The germline V gene has CDR1 SNHLY and CDR2 FYNNEI. V lost 3 bases to trimming and J lost 6 bases, with 14 bases between them. The CDR3 totals 15 residues. The source was peripheral blood, collected before pregnancy. This TCR derives from a female donor with multiple sclerosis, enrolled in a pregnancy study. The chain employs TRBV2 and TRBJ2-2; D may be TRBD2 (7 bases). The CDR3 reads CASSEVQGRAGELFF. The CDR3 DNA reads TGTGCCAGCAGTGAGGTTCAGGGGAGGGCCGGGGAGCTGTTTTTT.